Listed below are T cell receptor beta chains from one sample, sequenced in a study of blood T cell repertoires in COVID-19. TCRdb's table, derived via immunoSEQ multiplex PCR, lists solely in-frame clones and lacks some. Here the sample spans approximately 270,000 clones, 89% being singletons. Sequenced material: peripheral blood. The receptor source for this set is a man between 45 and 60 years old with acute or convalescent COVID-19. Both conserved end residues are part of each CDR3. A D gene is named only where the DNA matches it firmly. Rows give clone size only sometimes, using once, few, many, or a class for an expanded clone.

>TRBJ2-7|15|TRBV9|.|TRBD1
CASSGKQGTDYEQYF
TGTGCCAGCAGCGGCAAACAAGGGACAGACTACGAGCAGTACTTC
>TRBJ1-2|16|TRBV7-3|.|.
CASSLKPDPAGYGYTF
TGTGCCAGCAGCTTAAAACCGGACCCAGCGGGCTATGGCTACACCTTC
>TRBJ2-6|15|TRBV7-6|.|TRBD2
CASTGGYSGANVLTF
TGTGCCAGCACGGGGGGGTACTCTGGGGCCAACGTCCTGACTTTC
>TRBJ1-1|15|TRBV10-1|once|TRBD1
CASSEKGQGARGSFF
TGCGCCAGCAGTGAGAAGGGACAGGGCGCCCGCGGGTCTTTCTTT
>TRBJ1-2|15|TRBV6-5|.|.
CASSPLAINFYGYTF
TGTGCCAGCAGCCCCCTAGCCATAAACTTCTATGGCTACACCTTC
>TRBJ1-5|15|TRBV19|.|.
CASSMYRSSNQPQHF
TGTGCCAGTAGTATGTACAGGTCGTCCAATCAGCCCCAGCATTTT
>TRBJ2-7|15|TRBV10-2|.|TRBD1
CASSGGQGDTFEQYF
TGCGCCAGCAGTGGCGGACAGGGGGACACCTTCGAGCAGTACTTC
>TRBJ2-2|17|TRBV18|.|TRBD1
CASSLGAGTGNTGELFF
TGTGCCAGCTCACTCGGAGCCGGGACAGGGAACACCGGGGAGCTGTTTTTT
>TRBJ1-6|14|TRBV30|.|.
CAWKAAGANSPLHF
TGTGCCTGGAAGGCGGCAGGGGCGAATTCACCCCTCCACTTT
>TRBJ2-2|15|TRBV10-3|.|.
CAISGQMTATGELFF
TGTGCCATCAGCGGACAGATGACGGCCACCGGGGAGCTGTTTTTT
>TRBJ1-1|17|TRBV5-5|.|.
CASSLEERGSVNTEAFF
TGTGCCAGCAGCTTGGAGGAACGGGGATCTGTGAACACTGAAGCTTTCTTT
>TRBJ2-7|14|TRBV29-1|.|.
CSVRSDGGPYEQYF
TGCAGCGTGCGGTCTGACGGGGGGCCCTACGAGCAGTACTTC